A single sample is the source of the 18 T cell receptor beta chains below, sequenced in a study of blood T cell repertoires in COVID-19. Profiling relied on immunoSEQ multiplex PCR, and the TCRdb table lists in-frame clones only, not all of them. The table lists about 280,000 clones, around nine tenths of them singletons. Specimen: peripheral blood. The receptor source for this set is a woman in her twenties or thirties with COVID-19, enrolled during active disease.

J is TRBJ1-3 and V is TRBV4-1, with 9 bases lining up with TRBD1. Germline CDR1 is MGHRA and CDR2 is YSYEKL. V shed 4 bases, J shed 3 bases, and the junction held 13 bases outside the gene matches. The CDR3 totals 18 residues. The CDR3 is CASSLFGGQGIFGNTIYF. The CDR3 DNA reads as TGCGCCAGCAGCCTCTTTGGGGGACAGGGAATCTTTGGAAACACCATATATTTT.

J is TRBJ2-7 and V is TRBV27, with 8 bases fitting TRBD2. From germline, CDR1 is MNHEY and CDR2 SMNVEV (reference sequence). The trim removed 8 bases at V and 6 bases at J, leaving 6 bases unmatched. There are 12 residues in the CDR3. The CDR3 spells CASARSGSEQYF. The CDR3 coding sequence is TGTGCCAGCGCTCGGAGCGGGAGCGAGCAGTACTTC.

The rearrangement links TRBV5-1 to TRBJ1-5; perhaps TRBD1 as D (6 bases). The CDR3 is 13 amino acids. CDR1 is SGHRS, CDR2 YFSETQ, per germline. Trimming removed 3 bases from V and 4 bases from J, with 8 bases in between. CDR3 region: CASSWTVNQPQHF. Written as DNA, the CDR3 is TGCGCCAGCAGCTGGACAGTGAATCAGCCCCAGCATTTT. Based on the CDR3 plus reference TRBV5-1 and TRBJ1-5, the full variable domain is KAGVTQTPRYLIKTRGQQVTLSCSPISGHRSVSWYQQTPGQGLQFLFEYFSETQRNKGNFPGRFSGRQFSNSRSEMNVSTLELGDSALYLCASSWTVNQPQHFGDGTRLSIL.

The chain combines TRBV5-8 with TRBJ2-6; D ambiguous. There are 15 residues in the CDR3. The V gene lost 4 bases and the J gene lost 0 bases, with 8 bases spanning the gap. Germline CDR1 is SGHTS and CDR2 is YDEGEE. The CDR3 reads CASSRLLSGANVLTF. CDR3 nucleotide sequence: TGTGCCAGCAGCCGACTTCTCTCTGGGGCCAACGTCCTGACTTTC. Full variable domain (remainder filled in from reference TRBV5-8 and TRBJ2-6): EAGVTQSPTHLIKTRGQQATLRCSPISGHTSVYWYQQALGLGLQFLLWYDEGEERNRGNFPPRFSGRQFPNYSSELNVNALELEDSALYLCASSRLLSGANVLTFGAGSRLTVL.

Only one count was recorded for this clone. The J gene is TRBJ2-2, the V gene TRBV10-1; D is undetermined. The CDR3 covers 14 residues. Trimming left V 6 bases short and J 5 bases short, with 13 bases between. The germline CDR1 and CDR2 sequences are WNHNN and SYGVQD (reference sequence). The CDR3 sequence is CASSATTETGELFF. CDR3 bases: TGCGCCAGCAGCGCAACAACAGAGACCGGGGAGCTGTTTTTT.

This CDR3 reads CASSLLIGGAESALPLHF. CDR3 in DNA: TGTGCCAGCAGTTTATTGATTGGAGGGGCAGAGTCCGCTTTACCCCTCCACTTT. J is TRBJ1-6 and V is TRBV28, with D perhaps TRBD1 (5 bases). Germline CDR1 MDHEN, CDR2 SYDVKM. There are 18 residues in the CDR3. The ends were cut back, 1 base at V and 12 bases at J, with 25 bases in the middle.

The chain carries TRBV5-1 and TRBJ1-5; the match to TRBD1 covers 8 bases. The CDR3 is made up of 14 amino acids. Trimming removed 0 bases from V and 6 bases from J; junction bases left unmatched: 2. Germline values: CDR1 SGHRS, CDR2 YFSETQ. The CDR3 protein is CASSLGTGTQPQHF. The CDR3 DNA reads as TGCGCCAGCAGCTTGGGGACAGGGACTCAGCCCCAGCATTTT.

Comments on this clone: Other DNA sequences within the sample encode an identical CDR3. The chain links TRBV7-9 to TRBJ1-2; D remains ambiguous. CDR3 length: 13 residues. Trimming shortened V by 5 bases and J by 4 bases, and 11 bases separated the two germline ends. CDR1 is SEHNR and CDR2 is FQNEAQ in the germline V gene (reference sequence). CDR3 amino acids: CASSPGGPYGYTF. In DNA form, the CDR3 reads TGTGCCAGCAGCCCGGGCGGGCCCTATGGCTACACCTTC.

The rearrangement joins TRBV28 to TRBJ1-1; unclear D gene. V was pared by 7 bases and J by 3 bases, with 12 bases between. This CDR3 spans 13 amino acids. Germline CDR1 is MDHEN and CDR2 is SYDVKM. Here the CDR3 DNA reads TGTGCCAGCACCTTCGACTGGGACACTGAAGCTTTCTTT. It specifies CASTFDWDTEAFF.

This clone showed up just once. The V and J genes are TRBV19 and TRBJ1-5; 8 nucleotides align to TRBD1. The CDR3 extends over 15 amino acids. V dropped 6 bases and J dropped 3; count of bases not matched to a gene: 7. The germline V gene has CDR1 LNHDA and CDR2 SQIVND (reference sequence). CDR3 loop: CASSPTGALNQPQHF. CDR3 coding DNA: TGTGCCAGTAGCCCGACAGGGGCTCTCAATCAGCCCCAGCATTTT.

For the CDR3, the DNA is TGTGCCAGCAGTCGGACAGGGGGGAATCAGCCCCAGCATTTT. Encoded protein: CASSRTGGNQPQHF. The chain is built from TRBV6-5 and TRBJ1-5; 10 positions agree with TRBD1. The junction had 2 bases not matched to a gene; V was cut back by 5 bases and J by 4 bases. CDR3 length: 14 residues. Germline values: CDR1 MNHEY, CDR2 SVGAGI.

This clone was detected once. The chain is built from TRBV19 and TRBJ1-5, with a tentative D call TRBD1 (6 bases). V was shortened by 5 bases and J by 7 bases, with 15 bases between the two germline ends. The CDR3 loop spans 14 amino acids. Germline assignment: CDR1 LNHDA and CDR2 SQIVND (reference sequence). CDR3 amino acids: CASSPHRDSQPQHF. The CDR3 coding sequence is TGTGCCAGTAGTCCCCACAGGGATTCCCAGCCCCAGCATTTT.

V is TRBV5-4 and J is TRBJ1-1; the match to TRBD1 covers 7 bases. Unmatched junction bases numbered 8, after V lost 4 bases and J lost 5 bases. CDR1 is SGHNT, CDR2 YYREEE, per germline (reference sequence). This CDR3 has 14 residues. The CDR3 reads CASSLQDRVTEAFF. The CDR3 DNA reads TGTGCCAGCAGCCTCCAAGACAGGGTGACTGAAGCTTTCTTT.

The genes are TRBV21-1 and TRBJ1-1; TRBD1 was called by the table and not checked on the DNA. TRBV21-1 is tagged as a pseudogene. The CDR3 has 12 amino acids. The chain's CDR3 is CASSKEGTEAFF. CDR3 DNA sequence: TGTGCCAGCAGCAAAGAGGGGACTGAAGCTTTCTTT.

The chain's CDR3 is CASSIWGNAYNEQFF. The CDR3 DNA is TGTGCCAGTAGTATTTGGGGCAATGCCTACAATGAGCAGTTCTTC. This chain links TRBV19 with TRBJ2-1; TRBD1 is a possible D gene (5 bases). Looked up from germline, CDR1 is LNHDA and CDR2 is SQIVND (reference sequence). CDR3 size: 15 residues. V gave up 3 bases and J gave up 2 bases, with 11 bases separating them.

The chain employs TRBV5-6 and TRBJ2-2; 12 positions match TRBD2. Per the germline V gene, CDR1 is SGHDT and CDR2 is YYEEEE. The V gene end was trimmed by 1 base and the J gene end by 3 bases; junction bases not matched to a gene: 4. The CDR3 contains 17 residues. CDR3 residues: CASSLTSGGWYTGELFF. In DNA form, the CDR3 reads TGTGCCAGCAGCTTGACTAGCGGGGGGTGGTACACCGGGGAGCTGTTTTTT.

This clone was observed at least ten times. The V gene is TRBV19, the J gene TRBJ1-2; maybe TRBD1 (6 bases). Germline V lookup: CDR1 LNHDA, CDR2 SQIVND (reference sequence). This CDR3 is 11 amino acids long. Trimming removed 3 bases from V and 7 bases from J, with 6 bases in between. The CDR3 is CASSIRGGYTF. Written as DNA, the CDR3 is TGTGCCAGTAGTATCAGGGGTGGCTACACCTTC. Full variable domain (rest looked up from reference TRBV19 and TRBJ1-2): DGGITQSPKYLFRKEGQNVTLSCEQNLNHDAMYWYRQDPGQGLRLIYYSQIVNDFQKGDIAEGYSVSREKKESFPLTVTSAQKNPTAFYLCASSIRGGYTFGSGTRLTVV.

The CDR3 loop is CASSQERGTGENSPLHF. CDR3 in DNA: TGCGCCAGCAGCCAAGAGCGAGGGACAGGGGAAAATTCACCCCTCCACTTT. The chain links TRBV4-1 to TRBJ1-6, with 10 bases lining up with TRBD1. Germline V lookup: CDR1 MGHRA, CDR2 YSYEKL. Losses at the gene ends were 0 bases for V and 7 bases for J; bases not matched to a gene: 6. This CDR3 comprises 17 residues.